This T cell receptor beta chain was profiled in a study of early T cells in non-severe SARS-CoV-2 infection. At the level of the study: Unsorted whole-blood RNA was sequenced in bulk, leaving chains unpaired.

The TCR library protocol was used to attach unique molecular identifiers. These identifiers were attached to individual cDNA molecules. TCRdb independently ran MiXCR on the 5' RACE reads; one entry per CDR3 protein. This sample yields tens of thousands of distinct CDR3 sequences, of which less than 6% are seen a single time; roughly 4.4% belongs to the top ten. The table lists this clonotype with many counts. This receptor was obtained from an adult who was a healthcare worker with PCR-confirmed SARS-CoV-2 infection or an uninfected control (not recorded which). The sequencing here drew on whole blood, taken at baseline.

This CDR3 reads CASSRTSGTGANAEAFF. In DNA form, the CDR3 reads TGTGCCAGCAGCCGAACTTCCGGGACAGGGGCCAACGCTGAAGCTTTCTTT. This chain connects TRBV11-3 to TRBJ1-1; 10 bases agree with TRBD1. The V gene end was trimmed by 5 bases and the J gene end by 6 bases; junction bases not matched to a gene: 15. Germline V gene data show CDR1 as SGHNT and CDR2 as YENEEA. The CDR3 is made up of 17 amino acids. The whole variable domain, remainder taken from reference TRBV11-3 and TRBJ1-1, is EAGVVQSPRYKIIEKKQPVAFWCNPISGHNTLYWYLQNLGQGPELLIRYENEEAVDDSQLPKDRFSAERLKGVDSTLKIQPAELGDSAVYLCASSRTSGTGANAEAFFGQGTRLTVV.